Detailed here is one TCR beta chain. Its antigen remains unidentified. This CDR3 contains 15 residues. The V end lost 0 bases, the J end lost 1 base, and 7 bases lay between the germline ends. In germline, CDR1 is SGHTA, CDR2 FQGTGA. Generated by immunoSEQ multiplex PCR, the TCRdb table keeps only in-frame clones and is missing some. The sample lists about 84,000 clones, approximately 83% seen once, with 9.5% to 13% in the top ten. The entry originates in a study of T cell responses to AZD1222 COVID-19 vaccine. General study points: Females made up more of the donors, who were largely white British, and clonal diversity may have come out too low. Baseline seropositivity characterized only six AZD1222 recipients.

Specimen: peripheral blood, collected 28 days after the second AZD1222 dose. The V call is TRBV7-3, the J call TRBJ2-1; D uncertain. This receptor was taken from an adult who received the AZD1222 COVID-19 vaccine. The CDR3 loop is CASSLTAGSYNEQFF. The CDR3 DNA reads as TGTGCCAGCAGCTTAACGGCAGGATCCTACAATGAGCAGTTCTTC.